The sequence of this T cell receptor beta chain was determined in a study of metastatic and nonmetastatic thyroid tumors. Study-level information: Repertoires from malignant and benign thyroid patients were compared across blood and tumor or nodule tissue.

TCRdb re-called the PCR reads with MiXCR. The sample lists 15,000 to 19,000 clones, around 3.8% occurring once. Ahead of thyroid surgery, no patient had received treatment of any kind. Germline loops: CDR1 MNHEY, CDR2 SVGEGT. Trimming removed 7 bases at V and 4 bases at J, with 10 bases between. CDR3 size: 12 residues. The sequence was collected from a female donor with papillary thyroid cancer or a benign thyroid nodule (not recorded which). Some clones in this sample may be carry-over from other donors' samples. The V gene is TRBV6-2 or TRBV6-3, the J gene TRBJ1-2; D is undetermined. Sample: tumor tissue. CDR3 DNA sequence: TGTGCCAGCAAGGGAGTAAGCTATGGCTACACCTTC. Translated: CASKGVSYGYTF.